The clone carrying this T cell receptor (beta chain) was counted many times. Its antigen remains unknown. It was by 5'RACE with 10-nucleotide random UMIs that the cDNA was made. Using its own MiXCR run on the 5' RACE reads, TCRdb lists one record per CDR3 protein. In the table there are 65,000 to 85,000 distinct CDR3 sequences, 3% to 4% of which are singletons. This sample was taken from a study of neurological immune-mediated disorders. General study points: Phylogenetic analysis grouped 18 of 34 multiple sclerosis patients' repertoires together, suggesting a possible repertoire signature. Patients with HTLV-1-associated myelopathy showed the most TCR clonal expansion. Those with multiple sclerosis showed the least, falling below healthy controls. None of the features examined (clinical or MRI) was associated with the multiple sclerosis repertoire cluster.

Sequencing used PBMCs. The clonotype comes from a woman in her 50s with multiple sclerosis.

The CDR3 DNA reads as TGCAGTGCACCCGCCCGGGGGAGACGATACAATGAGCAGTTCTTC. Translating it yields CSAPARGRRYNEQFF. The genes are TRBV20-1 and TRBJ2-1; D possibly corresponds to TRBD2 (6 bases). Germline V gene lookup returns CDR1 DFQATT and CDR2 SNEGSKA (reference sequence). CDR3 length equals 15 residues. The V end lost 6 bases, the J end lost 4 bases, and 19 bases lay between the germline ends.